These 5 T cell receptor beta chains originate from one sample sequenced in a study of monozygotic twins with inflammatory bowel disease. After re-calling the 5' RACE reads, TCRdb lists one entry per CDR3 protein, DNA absent. Its clone listing holds over 350,000 distinct CDR3 sequences. The sequencing sample was made of blood. Every receptor here comes from a human donor with ulcerative colitis or Crohn's disease, or a healthy co-twin of an affected twin (not recorded which).

The chain recombines TRBV6-1 with TRBJ2-1; the D call of TRBD2 rests on TCRdb alone, since no DNA is present to check it. This CDR3 has 16 residues. Per germline, CDR1 MNHNS and CDR2 SASEGT. CDR3 region: CASSMGRVPVYNEQFF.

The rearrangement joins TRBV10-3 to TRBJ2-1; the TRBD1 assignment by TCRdb is unverifiable without DNA. CDR3 length: 14 amino acids. CDR1 is ENHRY, CDR2 SYGVKD, per germline. CDR3 residues: CAIRSGASYNEQFF.

The genes are TRBV5-1 and TRBJ2-1; the D call from TCRdb, TRBD1, cannot be confirmed without DNA. Germline V gene data show CDR1 as SGHRS and CDR2 as YFSETQ. The CDR3 loop spans 16 amino acids. The CDR3 here is CASSPSGAPDYNEQFF. Filled out from reference TRBV5-1 and TRBJ2-1, the complete variable domain reads KAGVTQTPRYLIKTRGQQVTLSCSPISGHRSVSWYQQTPGQGLQFLFEYFSETQRNKGNFPGRFSGRQFSNSRSEMNVSTLELGDSALYLCASSPSGAPDYNEQFFGPGTRLTVL.

The chain joins TRBV18 to TRBJ2-6; TCRdb picks TRBD1, but there is no DNA to check that call. Germline CDR1 and CDR2: KGHSH and LQKENI. CDR3 length: 19 residues. This CDR3 is CASSIRSWTAGSGANVLTF. The full variable domain, with the rest looked up from reference TRBV18 and TRBJ2-6, is NAGVMQNPRHLVRRRGQEARLRCSPMKGHSHVYWYRQLPEEGLKFMVYLQKENIIDESGMPKERFSAEFPKEGPSILRIQQVVRGDSAAYFCASSIRSWTAGSGANVLTFGAGSRLTVL.

The rearrangement joins TRBV9 to TRBJ2-7. The length of the CDR3 is 15 residues. Germline V gene lookup returns CDR1 SGDLS and CDR2 YYNGEE. CDR3 residues: CASSPQIATLDEQYF.